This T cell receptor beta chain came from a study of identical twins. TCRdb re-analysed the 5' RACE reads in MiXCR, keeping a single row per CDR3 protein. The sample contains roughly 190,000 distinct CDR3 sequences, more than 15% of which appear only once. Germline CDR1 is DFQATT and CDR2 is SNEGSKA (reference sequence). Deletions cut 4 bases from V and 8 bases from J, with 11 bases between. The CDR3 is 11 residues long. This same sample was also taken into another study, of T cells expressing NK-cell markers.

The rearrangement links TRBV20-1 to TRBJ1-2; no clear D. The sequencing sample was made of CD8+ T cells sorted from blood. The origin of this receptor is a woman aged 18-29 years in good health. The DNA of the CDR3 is TGCAGTGCTACCTCGACCGGGGGCTACACCTTC. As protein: CSATSTGGYTF.